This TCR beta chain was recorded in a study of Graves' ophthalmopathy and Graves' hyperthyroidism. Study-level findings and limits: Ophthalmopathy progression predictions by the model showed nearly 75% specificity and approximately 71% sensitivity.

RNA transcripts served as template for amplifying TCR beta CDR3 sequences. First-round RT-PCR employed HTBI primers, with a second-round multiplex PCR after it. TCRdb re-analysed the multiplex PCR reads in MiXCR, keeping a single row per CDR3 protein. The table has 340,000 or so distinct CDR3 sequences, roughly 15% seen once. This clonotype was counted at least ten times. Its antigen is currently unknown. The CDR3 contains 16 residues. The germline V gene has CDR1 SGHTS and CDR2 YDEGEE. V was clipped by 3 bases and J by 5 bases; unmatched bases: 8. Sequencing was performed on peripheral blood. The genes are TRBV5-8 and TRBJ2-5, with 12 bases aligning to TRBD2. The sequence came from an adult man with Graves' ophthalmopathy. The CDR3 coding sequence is TGTGCCAGCAGCTCCGTACTAGCGGGAGGTCCCGAGACCCAGTACTTC. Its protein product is CASSSVLAGGPETQYF.